The clone carrying this T cell receptor beta chain was counted a few times. The antigen is unknown. Clones were sequenced by immunoSEQ multiplex PCR, and TCRdb holds only the in-frame ones, with some missing. The sample has 160,000 or so clones, roughly nine tenths seen once; the top ten hold 2.6%. This entry belongs to a study of T cell responses to AZD1222 COVID-19 vaccine. Study results and limitations: Spike-spanning, vaccine-associated CD4 TCRs were dominant at 160-218 and 743-854. There were mostly white British donors and more females than males, and clonal diversity was possibly underestimated.

Germline assignment: CDR1 MGHRA and CDR2 YSYEKL. After removal of 3 bases from V and 1 base from J, the junction contained 16 bases not matched to a gene. The CDR3 covers 22 residues. This chain joins TRBV4-1 and TRBJ2-1; 15 bases align to TRBD2. This TCR came from an adult in good health. The sample here was peripheral blood, taken on day 0 of AZD1222 vaccination. Here the CDR3 reads CASSQDTLWGLAGGGSYNEQFF. The CDR3 DNA follows: TGCGCCAGCAGCCAGGATACCCTTTGGGGACTAGCGGGAGGTGGGTCCTACAATGAGCAGTTCTTC.